The rows below give T cell receptor beta chains drawn from one sample of a study of tumor and adjacent non-tumor tissue in lung cancer. TCRdb used MiXCR to reprocess the multiplex PCR reads, holding one entry per CDR3 protein. The profile covers tens of thousands of distinct CDR3 sequences, with about 68% appearing a single time and around 28% taken by the ten largest. The material sequenced was distant non-tumor lung tissue. Source of these receptors: a woman in her 70s with non-small cell lung cancer. CDR3s include the opening cysteine and the closing phenylalanine or tryptophan. A D gene is named only where the DNA matches it firmly. A clone size is listed for some rows: how often the clone was seen (once, few, many), or a class if it is expanded.

V gene	D gene	J gene	clone size	CDR3 protein	CDR3 DNA
TRBV12-3/TRBV12-4	NA	TRBJ2-5	NA	CVGSRLMAGETQYF	TGTGTCGGCAGCCGCTTAATGGCGGGAGAGACCCAGTACTTC
TRBV2	NA	TRBJ2-7	few	CASSVYRYEQYF	TGTGCCAGCAGTGTCTATCGCTACGAGCAGTACTTC
TRBV29-1	NA	TRBJ1-5	medium-sized	CSVGGMDQPQHF	TGCAGCGTTGGGGGGATGGATCAGCCCCAGCATTTT
TRBV11-1	NA	TRBJ1-1	NA	CASSHRTAPNIEAFF	TGTGCCAGCAGCCATAGGACAGCGCCTAACATTGAAGCTTTCTTT
TRBV11-1	NA	TRBJ2-3	NA	CASSLDKETDTQCF	TGTGCCAGCAGCTTGGACAAGGAGACAGATACGCAGTGTTTT
TRBV5-1	NA	TRBJ2-5	many	CASSLAANQETQYF	TGCGCCAGCAGCTTGGCGGCCAACCAAGAGACCCAGTACTTC
TRBV4-1	NA	TRBJ2-1	NA	CASSQDRGIRRPLSSYNEQFF	TGCGCCAGCAGCCAAGATAGGGGTATCAGGAGACCCTTAAGCTCCTACAATGAGCAGTTCTTC
TRBV29-1	TRBD2	TRBJ2-1	NA	CSVTSGFSYNEQFF	TGCAGCGTGACTAGCGGTTTTTCTTACAATGAGCAGTTCTTC
TRBV11-1	NA	TRBJ2-1	NA	CASSYLSQGERLF	TGTGCCAGCAGTTACCTTTCCCAGGGTGAGCGGCTCTTC
TRBV20-1	NA	TRBJ2-5	many	CSAKDWTKGRETQYF	TGCAGTGCTAAGGACTGGACCAAGGGGCGAGAGACCCAGTACTTC
TRBV14	NA	TRBJ2-1	NA	CASSQVTRGAYNKQFF	TGTGCCAGCAGCCAAGTTACAAGGGGCGCCTACAATAAGCAGTTCTTC
TRBV6-1	NA	TRBJ1-1	NA	CGNSEWGTNTEAFF	TGTGGCAACAGTGAATGGGGAACGAACACTGAAGCTTTCTTT
TRBV7-2	NA	TRBJ2-6	NA	CVSSWDSGANVLTF	TGTGTCAGCAGCTGGGACTCTGGGGCCAACGTCCTGACTTTC
TRBV11-3	NA	TRBJ2-2	medium-sized	CASSFDSNTGELFF	TGTGCCAGCAGCTTCGACAGTAACACCGGGGAGCTGTTTTTT
TRBV29-1	NA	TRBJ2-5	NA	CSLGRASGGETQYF	TGCAGCCTTGGTCGGGCTTCAGGAGGGGAGACCCAGTATTTC
TRBV10-2	NA	TRBJ2-1	NA	CASKADLRYNEQSF	TGCGCCAGCAAAGCGGACTTGAGGTACAATGAGCAGTCCTTC
TRBV7-8	NA	TRBJ1-6	medium-sized	CASSAGSSYNSPLHF	TGTGCCAGCTCAGCGGGGAGCTCCTATAATTCACCCCTCCACTTT
TRBV11-1	NA	TRBJ1-2	NA	CTSSHSGVGYGYIF	TGTACCAGCAGTCATTCGGGGGTTGGTTATGGCTACATCTTC
TRBV12-3/TRBV12-4	NA	TRBJ2-7	once	CASSPVPGHISYEQYF	TGTGCCAGCAGTCCCGTACCGGGCCATATCTCCTACGAGCAATACTTC
TRBV11-1	NA	TRBJ1-2	NA	CADSHSGVGYGYTF	TGTGCCGACAGTCATTCGGGAGTTGGGTATGGCTACACTTTC
TRBV6-5	NA	TRBJ2-1	NA	CTSSYGEIGYNEHFF	TGTACCAGCAGTTATGGGGAGATCGGCTACAATGAGCACTTCTTT
TRBV29-1	NA	TRBJ2-5	NA	CSVVAAQLQETRYF	TGTAGCGTTGTGGCGGCACAACTTCAAGAGACCCGGTACTTC
TRBV11-2	TRBD2	TRBJ2-7	NA	CASSLGGREGREHYF	TGTGCCAGCAGTTTAGGGGGGCGGGAGGGTCGCGAGCATTACTTC
TRBV24-1	TRBD1	TRBJ2-5	few	CATSDSHGQGGLQETQYF	TGTGCCACCAGTGATTCTCATGGACAGGGGGGACTCCAAGAGACCCAGTACTTC
TRBV12-3/TRBV12-4	NA	TRBJ2-5	NA	CVSSTPGRQETQYF	TGTGTCAGCAGTACTCCTGGGCGGCAAGAGACCCAGTACTTC
TRBV6-1	TRBD1	TRBJ1-5	many	CASSPQTGGTGYQPQHF	TGTGCCAGCAGTCCACAGACAGGGGGCACGGGTTATCAGCCCCAGCATTTT
TRBV12-3/TRBV12-4	TRBD2	TRBJ2-3	NA	CASSFVSGSDTDTQYF	TGCGCCAGCAGTTTCGTGAGCGGGAGTGATACAGATACGCAGTATTTT
TRBV6-1	NA	TRBJ2-1	NA	CASSEDQFDEQFF	TGTGCCAGTAGTGAAGACCAATTTGATGAGCAGTTCTTC
TRBV20-1	TRBD2	TRBJ2-2	NA	CSVATSGSISGELFF	TGCAGTGTTGCAACTAGCGGGAGTATTTCCGGGGAGCTGTTTTTT
TRBV2	NA	TRBJ2-7	NA	CVSSERAHEQYF	TGTGTCAGCAGTGAGCGGGCCCACGAGCAGTACTTC
TRBV10-1	NA	TRBJ2-1	NA	CASSLGRPNEQFF	TGCGCCAGCAGTCTGGGAAGGCCCAATGAGCAGTTCTTC